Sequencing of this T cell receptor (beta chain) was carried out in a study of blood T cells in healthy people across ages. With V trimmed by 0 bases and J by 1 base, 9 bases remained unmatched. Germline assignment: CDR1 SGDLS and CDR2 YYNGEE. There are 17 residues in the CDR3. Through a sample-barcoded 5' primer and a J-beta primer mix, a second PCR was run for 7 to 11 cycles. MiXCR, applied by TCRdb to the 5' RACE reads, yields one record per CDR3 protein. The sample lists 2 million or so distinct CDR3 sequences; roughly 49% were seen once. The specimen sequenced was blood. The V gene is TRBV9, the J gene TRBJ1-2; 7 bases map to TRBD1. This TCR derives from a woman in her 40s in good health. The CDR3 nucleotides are TGTGCCAGCAGCGTAGGAGACAGGGCTTCGCATAACTATGGCTACACCTTC. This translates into CASSVGDRASHNYGYTF.